Listed below are T cell receptor beta chains from one sample, sequenced in a study of T-cell memory formation after mild COVID-19. MiXCR was run by TCRdb on the 5' RACE reads, yielding one entry per CDR3 protein. This sample has approximately 350,000 distinct CDR3 sequences, with 10% to 15% found just once. Material for sequencing was PBMCs or a T cell subset sorted from them (not recorded which). The receptor set was obtained from a man aged 18 to 30 who had mild COVID-19 (a few samples of this study predate the infection). Cell type and time point are not known. Both conserved end residues are part of each CDR3. The D gene is left open where the match is weak. A row's size may be missing; if present it is once, few, many or a size class.

d_gene: TRBD1; v_gene: TRBV5-5; abundance: few; j_gene: TRBJ1-2; CDR3nt: TGTGCCAGCAGATCCGGGACAGCCTCGCGGTATGGCTACACCTTC; CDR3aa: CASRSGTASRYGYTF
d_gene: TRBD1; v_gene: TRBV12-5; abundance: NA; j_gene: TRBJ2-1; CDR3nt: TGTGCTAGTGGTTCAGGGACAGGTATAAATGAGCAGTTCTTC; CDR3aa: CASGSGTGINEQFF
d_gene: NA; v_gene: TRBV29-1; abundance: few; j_gene: TRBJ2-2; CDR3nt: TGCAGCGCGACGTCCGGGGCCGAAACTGGGGAGCTGTTTTTT; CDR3aa: CSATSGAETGELFF
d_gene: NA; v_gene: TRBV7-9; abundance: NA; j_gene: TRBJ2-1; CDR3nt: TGTGCCAGCAGCTTAGTGGGGGTTAATGAGCAGTTCTTC; CDR3aa: CASSLVGVNEQFF
d_gene: NA; v_gene: TRBV4-3; abundance: NA; j_gene: TRBJ2-7; CDR3nt: TGCGCCAGCAGCCAAGATCGGGCCTCCTACGAGCAGTACTTC; CDR3aa: CASSQDRASYEQYF
d_gene: NA; v_gene: TRBV7-2; abundance: few; j_gene: TRBJ2-4; CDR3nt: TGTGCCAGCAGCCCCTCCGAGGGCGCCCAAAACATTCAGTACTTC; CDR3aa: CASSPSEGAQNIQYF
d_gene: TRBD1; v_gene: TRBV10-3; abundance: NA; j_gene: TRBJ1-1; CDR3nt: TGTGCCATCGGACAGGGACCGGCTTTCTTT; CDR3aa: CAIGQGPAFF
d_gene: TRBD1; v_gene: TRBV6-2/TRBV6-3; abundance: NA; j_gene: TRBJ2-3; CDR3nt: TGTGCCAGCAGCCAGACAGGGGCTACGCAGTATTTT; CDR3aa: CASSQTGATQYF
d_gene: TRBD1; v_gene: TRBV28; abundance: NA; j_gene: TRBJ1-4; CDR3nt: TGTGCCAGCAGGGAAGATCCATACAGGGGTGAAAAACTGTTTTTT; CDR3aa: CASREDPYRGEKLFF
d_gene: TRBD2; v_gene: TRBV13; abundance: many; j_gene: TRBJ2-1; CDR3nt: TGTGCCAGCAGCGCCCTAGCGGGGCCGCGGGGGCAGTTCTTC; CDR3aa: CASSALAGPRGQFF
d_gene: TRBD2; v_gene: TRBV19; abundance: NA; j_gene: TRBJ2-7; CDR3nt: TGTGCCAGTAGAACCTCCGGGACTAGCGGGGGGACACTCCCTGACGAGCAGTACTTC; CDR3aa: CASRTSGTSGGTLPDEQYF
d_gene: NA; v_gene: TRBV27; abundance: few; j_gene: TRBJ1-1; CDR3nt: TGTGCCAGCAGTTCCGGCCTCATGAACACTGAAGCTTTCTTT; CDR3aa: CASSSGLMNTEAFF
d_gene: NA; v_gene: TRBV10-2; abundance: few; j_gene: TRBJ2-7; CDR3nt: TGCGCCAGCAGTGAGTCGGTCCCCTGGCGGAGCTCCTACGAGCAGTACTTC; CDR3aa: CASSESVPWRSSYEQYF
d_gene: NA; v_gene: TRBV12-3/TRBV12-4; abundance: NA; j_gene: TRBJ2-3; CDR3nt: TGTGCCAGCAGCCCGAGCGGTACGCAGTATTTT; CDR3aa: CASSPSGTQYF
d_gene: TRBD1; v_gene: TRBV7-9; abundance: NA; j_gene: TRBJ1-5; CDR3nt: TGTGCCAGCAGTCAAGGGGACAGGGAGGGCAATCAGCCCCAGCATTTT; CDR3aa: CASSQGDREGNQPQHF
d_gene: NA; v_gene: TRBV6-1; abundance: few; j_gene: TRBJ2-3; CDR3nt: TGTGCCAGCAGAGTCGAGGGCTACGTTCCCGATACGCAGTATTTT; CDR3aa: CASRVEGYVPDTQYF
d_gene: NA; v_gene: TRBV3-1; abundance: many; j_gene: TRBJ1-2; CDR3nt: TGTGCCAGCAGTCAGCAGGGAAGCTATGGCTACACCTTC; CDR3aa: CASSQQGSYGYTF
d_gene: NA; v_gene: TRBV7-9; abundance: NA; j_gene: TRBJ1-5; CDR3nt: TGTGCCAGCGCCCCCGGACCTTATTCGGCGGGTCAGCCCCAGCATTTT; CDR3aa: CASAPGPYSAGQPQHF
d_gene: TRBD2; v_gene: TRBV27; abundance: few; j_gene: TRBJ2-1; CDR3nt: TGTGCCAGCAGTCTAGCGGGGGGCCGTGGCAATGAGCAGTTCTTC; CDR3aa: CASSLAGGRGNEQFF
d_gene: NA; v_gene: TRBV20-1; abundance: NA; j_gene: TRBJ1-5; CDR3nt: TGCAGTGCTAGCCCAGGGCGATTAGGTCAGCCCCAGCATTTT; CDR3aa: CSASPGRLGQPQHF
d_gene: NA; v_gene: TRBV5-6; abundance: few; j_gene: TRBJ1-6; CDR3nt: TGTGCCAGCAGCCGGGCTGGGGAAAGCTATAATTCACCCCTCCACTTT; CDR3aa: CASSRAGESYNSPLHF
d_gene: NA; v_gene: TRBV12-3/TRBV12-4; abundance: few; j_gene: TRBJ2-3; CDR3nt: TGTGCCAGCAGTTTAGGGACTACCAAAACCACAGATACGCAGTATTTT; CDR3aa: CASSLGTTKTTDTQYF
d_gene: TRBD2; v_gene: TRBV5-1; abundance: few; j_gene: TRBJ2-5; CDR3nt: TGCGCCAGCAGCGCGACTAGCGGGGCGAACCAAGAGACCCAGTACTTC; CDR3aa: CASSATSGANQETQYF